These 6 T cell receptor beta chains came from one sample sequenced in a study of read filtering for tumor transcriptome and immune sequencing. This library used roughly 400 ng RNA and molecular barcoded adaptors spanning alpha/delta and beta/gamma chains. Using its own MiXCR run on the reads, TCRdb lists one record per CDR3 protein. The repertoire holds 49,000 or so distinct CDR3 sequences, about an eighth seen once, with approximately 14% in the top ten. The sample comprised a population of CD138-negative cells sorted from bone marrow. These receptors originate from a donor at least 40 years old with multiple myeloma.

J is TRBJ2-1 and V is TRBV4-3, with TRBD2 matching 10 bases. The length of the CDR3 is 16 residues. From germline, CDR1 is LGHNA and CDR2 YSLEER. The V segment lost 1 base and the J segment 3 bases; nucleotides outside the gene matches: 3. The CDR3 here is CASSQGTSGYYNEQFF. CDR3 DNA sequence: TGCGCCAGCAGCCAAGGGACTAGCGGTTACTACAATGAGCAGTTCTTC.

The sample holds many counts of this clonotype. CDR3 loop: CSVEGRQGHTEAFF. In nucleotides, the CDR3 is TGCAGCGTTGAAGGAAGGCAGGGCCACACTGAAGCTTTCTTT. The V gene is TRBV29-1, the J gene TRBJ1-1; D possibly corresponds to TRBD1 (5 bases). CDR1 is SQVTM, CDR2 ANQGSEA, per germline. The CDR3 totals 14 residues. V was trimmed by 1 base and J by 3 bases, leaving 12 bases between them.

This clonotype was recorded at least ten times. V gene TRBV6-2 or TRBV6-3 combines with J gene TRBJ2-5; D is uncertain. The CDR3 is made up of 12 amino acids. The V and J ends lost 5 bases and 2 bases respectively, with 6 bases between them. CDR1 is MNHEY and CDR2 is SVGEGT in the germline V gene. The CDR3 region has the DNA TGTGCCAGCAGTAAAAGACAAGAGACCCAGTACTTC. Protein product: CASSKRQETQYF.

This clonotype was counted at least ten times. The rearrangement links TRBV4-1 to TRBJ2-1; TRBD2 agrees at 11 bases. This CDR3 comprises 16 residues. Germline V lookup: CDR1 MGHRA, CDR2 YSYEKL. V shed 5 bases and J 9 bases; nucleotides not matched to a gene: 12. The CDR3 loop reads CASSFLAGGISFEQFF. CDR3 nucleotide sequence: TGCGCCAGCAGCTTCCTAGCGGGGGGAATTTCGTTTGAGCAGTTCTTC.

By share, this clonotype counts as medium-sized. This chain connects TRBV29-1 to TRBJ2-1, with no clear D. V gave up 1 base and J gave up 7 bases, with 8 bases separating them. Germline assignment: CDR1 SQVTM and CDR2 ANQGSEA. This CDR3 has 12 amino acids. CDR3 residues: CSVEVGWNEQFF. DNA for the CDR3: TGCAGCGTTGAAGTTGGCTGGAATGAGCAGTTCTTC.

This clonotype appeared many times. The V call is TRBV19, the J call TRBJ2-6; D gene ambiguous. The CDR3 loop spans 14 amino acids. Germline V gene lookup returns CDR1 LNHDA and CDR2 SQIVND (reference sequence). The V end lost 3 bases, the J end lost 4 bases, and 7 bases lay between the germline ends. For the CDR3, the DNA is TGTGCCAGTAGTATTGCGCCCGGGGCCAACGTCCTGACTTTC. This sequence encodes CASSIAPGANVLTF.